A single sample is the source of the 17 T cell receptor beta chains below, sequenced in a study of cytomegalovirus exposure and HLA in healthy donors (TCRdb year 2017). The library was obtained by the immunoSEQ multiplex PCR assay. For the multiplex PCR, a mixture combining 60 forward primers for TCR Vbeta segments and 13 reverse primers for TCR Jbeta segments was used. Here the immuneACCESS table is served through TCRdb, limited to in-frame sequences with V and J called. Missing clones are a known gap in these copies; in checked studies unresolved V genes cover under half, and the rest lacks a known reason. Present in this sample are approximately 100,000 clones, about 75% of which were seen just once. Clones ranked in the top ten supply roughly 6% of the sample. The material sequenced was PBMCs. All receptors come from a man between 60 and 75 years old in good health and CMV-seropositive.

The rearrangement links TRBV6-5 to TRBJ2-7; 8 positions agree with TRBD2. The CDR3 is made up of 15 amino acids. CDR1 is MNHEY, CDR2 SVGAGI, per germline. V shed 7 bases and J 7 bases; nucleotides not matched to a gene: 15. DNA for the CDR3: TGTGCCAGCACCCCGGGGAGCGGGGGAACTCAGGAGCAGTACTTC. This translates into CASTPGSGGTQEQYF.

V usage is TRBV6-5 and J usage is TRBJ1-6; D remains unclear. V was trimmed by 5 bases and J by 4 bases, leaving 12 bases between them. The germline V gene has CDR1 MNHEY and CDR2 SVGAGI. CDR3 length equals 15 residues. The DNA of the CDR3 is TGTGCCAGCAGTCGCGAAACGGGGTATAATTCACCCCTCCACTTT. This gives the protein CASSRETGYNSPLHF.

V usage is TRBV5-1 and J usage is TRBJ1-2; tentative D call: TRBD1 (6 bases). Germline V lookup: CDR1 SGHRS, CDR2 YFSETQ. Trimming removed 5 bases at V and 4 bases at J, with 15 bases between. The CDR3 loop spans 14 amino acids. The CDR3 is CASRTGPSSYGYTF. The CDR3 DNA is TGCGCCAGCAGAACAGGGCCTTCGAGCTATGGCTACACCTTC.

The chain joins TRBV7-9 to TRBJ2-7; unclear D gene. The V gene's germline CDR1 is SEHNR and CDR2 FQNEAQ (reference sequence). The CDR3 loop spans 15 amino acids. V was pared by 0 bases and J by 2 bases, with 11 bases between. The CDR3 DNA reads TGTGCCAGCAGCTTAGCAGATCCGGTAACCTACGAGCAGTACTTC. Amino acid sequence: CASSLADPVTYEQYF.

The V and J genes are TRBV9 and TRBJ1-3, with 8 bases lining up with TRBD1. Trimming cost V 3 bases and J 1 base; bases outside gene matches: 6. Germline V lookup: CDR1 SGDLS, CDR2 YYNGEE. The CDR3 consists of 16 residues. The CDR3 DNA reads as TGTGCCAGCAGCGCCGGGACAGGCCAATCTGGAAACACCATATATTTT. Translation gives CASSAGTGQSGNTIYF.

V gene TRBV18 combines with J gene TRBJ2-5, with 10 bases lining up with TRBD1. Germline CDR1 is KGHSH and CDR2 is LQKENI. CDR3 length equals 14 residues. The junction had 1 base not matched to a gene; V was cut back by 1 base and J by 5 bases. CDR3 sequence: CASSPLDRGETQYF. For the CDR3, the DNA is TGTGCCAGCTCACCACTGGACAGGGGGGAGACCCAGTACTTC.

V and J are TRBV30 and TRBJ1-5, with D perhaps TRBD1 (5 bases). The CDR3 totals 12 residues. The V and J ends lost 3 bases and 9 bases respectively, with 12 bases between them. Per germline, CDR1 GTSNPN and CDR2 SVGIG (reference sequence). The CDR3 nucleotides read TGTGCCTGGAGCAGGGAATCAGGGCCCCAGCATTTT. This codes for CAWSRESGPQHF. The full variable domain, its missing parts supplied by reference TRBV30 and TRBJ1-5, is SQTIHQWPATLVQPVGSPLSLECTVEGTSNPNLYWYRQAAGRGLQLLFYSVGIGQISSEVPQNLSASRPQDRQFILSSKKLLLSDSGFYLCAWSRESGPQHFGDGTRLSIL.

The rearrangement uses TRBV10-2 and TRBJ1-4, with 7 bases that match TRBD1. V gave up 6 bases and J gave up 0 bases; unmatched junction bases: 1. The germline V gene encodes CDR1 WSHSY and CDR2 SAAADI. The CDR3 runs 14 residues. The CDR3 region has the DNA TGCGCCAGCAGGGACAGGTCAACTAATGAAAAACTGTTTTTT. Its translation: CASRDRSTNEKLFF.

The chain links TRBV7-2 to TRBJ1-3; D uncertain. Trimming took off 4 bases at V and 4 bases at J, with 14 bases between the two ends. Per germline, CDR1 SGHTA and CDR2 FQGNSA. This CDR3 has 15 residues. In nucleotides, the CDR3 is TGTGCCAGCAGCTCGTTACTGACACCGGGAAACACCATATATTTT. Amino acids: CASSSLLTPGNTIYF.

V usage is TRBV6-5 and J usage is TRBJ1-4; tentatively, D is TRBD1 (5 bases). The length of the CDR3 is 13 residues. CDR1 and CDR2 (germline): MNHEY, SVGAGI. V was cut by 5 bases and J by 10 bases, with 14 bases left in between. This CDR3 is CASSPSGGTKLFF. The DNA of the CDR3 is TGTGCCAGCAGTCCGTCGGGGGGAACAAAACTGTTTTTT.

The chain employs TRBV5-1 and TRBJ1-4, with 7 bases fitting TRBD1. Germline V lookup: CDR1 SGHRS, CDR2 YFSETQ. The CDR3 consists of 16 residues. V lost 5 bases, J lost 0 bases, and 7 bases stayed unmatched. This CDR3 is CASSYPRGATNEKLFF. In DNA, the CDR3 is TGCGCCAGCAGTTACCCCAGGGGGGCAACTAATGAAAAACTGTTTTTT.

This clone was counted only a few times. The chain employs TRBV6-5 and TRBJ2-7; D possibly corresponds to TRBD2 (5 bases). Trimming cost V 7 bases and J 1 base, with 11 bases left between them. The germline gives CDR1 MNHEY, CDR2 SVGAGI. The CDR3 spans 13 residues. The CDR3 loop is CASNPPGSYEQYF. As DNA, the CDR3 is TGTGCCAGCAACCCTCCGGGGTCCTACGAGCAGTACTTC.

The chain couples TRBV11-3 to TRBJ2-2; TRBD2 matches at 10 bases. CDR3 length: 18 residues. V gave up 5 bases and J gave up 4 bases; unmatched junction bases: 13. Germline lookup yields CDR1 SGHNT and CDR2 YENEEA. CDR3 in amino acids: CASSARTSGHRGTGELFF. The DNA of the CDR3 is TGTGCCAGCAGCGCCCGGACTAGCGGACATCGCGGCACCGGGGAGCTGTTTTTT.

The chain couples TRBV15 to TRBJ2-7; 7 bases align to TRBD1. The CDR3 contains 17 residues. Germline V gene sequence: CDR1 LNHNV, CDR2 YYDKDF (reference sequence). J was trimmed by 3 bases and V by 2 bases; bases with no gene match: 13. The CDR3, as DNA: TGTGCCACCAGCAGACGCGCGAATATCGACAGGGACTACGAGCAGTACTTC. It yields the protein CATSRRANIDRDYEQYF.

The V gene is TRBV19, the J gene TRBJ1-1; 7 bases align to TRBD1. This CDR3 region has 14 residues. Per germline, CDR1 LNHDA and CDR2 SQIVND (reference sequence). V lost 4 bases and J lost 6; bases outside the gene matches: 8. This chain's CDR3 is CASSKTGNGAEAFF. The CDR3 coding sequence is TGTGCCAGTAGTAAGACAGGGAATGGGGCTGAAGCTTTCTTT.

The chain employs TRBV7-3 and TRBJ2-3, with 13 nucleotides matching TRBD2. Trimming at V came to 5 bases and at J to 6 bases, leaving 8 bases not matched to a gene. Per germline, CDR1 SGHTA and CDR2 FQGTGA. The CDR3 is 16 amino acids. CDR3 protein: CASSALAGGPADTQYF. CDR3 DNA: TGTGCCAGCAGCGCACTAGCGGGGGGGCCGGCCGATACGCAGTATTTT.

This chain links TRBV18 with TRBJ1-6, with 8 nucleotides matching TRBD1. Per germline, CDR1 KGHSH and CDR2 LQKENI. Unmatched junction bases numbered 5, after V lost 3 bases and J lost 10 bases. The CDR3 consists of 14 residues. The CDR3 here is CASSPGQGGSPLHF. CDR3 sequence (DNA): TGTGCCAGCTCACCCGGACAGGGAGGGTCACCCCTCCACTTT.